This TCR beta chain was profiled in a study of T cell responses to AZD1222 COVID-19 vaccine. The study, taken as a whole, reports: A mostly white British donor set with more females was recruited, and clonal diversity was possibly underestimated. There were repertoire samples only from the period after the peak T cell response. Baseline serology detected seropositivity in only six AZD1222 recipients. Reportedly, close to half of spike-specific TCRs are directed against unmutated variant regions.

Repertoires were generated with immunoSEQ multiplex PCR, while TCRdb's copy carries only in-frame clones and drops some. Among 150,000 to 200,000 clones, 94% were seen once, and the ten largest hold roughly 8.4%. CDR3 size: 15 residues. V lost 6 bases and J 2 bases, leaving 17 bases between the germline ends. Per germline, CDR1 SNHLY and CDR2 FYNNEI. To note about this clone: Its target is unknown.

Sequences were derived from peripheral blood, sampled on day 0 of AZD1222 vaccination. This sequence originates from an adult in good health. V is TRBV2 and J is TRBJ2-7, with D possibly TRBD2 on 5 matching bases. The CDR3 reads CASSATAGVTYEQYF. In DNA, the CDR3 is TGTGCCAGCAGCGCCACGGCGGGCGTGACCTACGAGCAGTACTTC. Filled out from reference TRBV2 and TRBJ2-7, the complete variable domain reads EPEVTQTPSHQVTQMGQEVILRCVPISNHLYFYWYRQILGQKVEFLVSFYNNEISEKSEIFDDQFSVERPDGSNFTLKIRSTKLEDSAMYFCASSATAGVTYEQYFGPGTRLTVT.